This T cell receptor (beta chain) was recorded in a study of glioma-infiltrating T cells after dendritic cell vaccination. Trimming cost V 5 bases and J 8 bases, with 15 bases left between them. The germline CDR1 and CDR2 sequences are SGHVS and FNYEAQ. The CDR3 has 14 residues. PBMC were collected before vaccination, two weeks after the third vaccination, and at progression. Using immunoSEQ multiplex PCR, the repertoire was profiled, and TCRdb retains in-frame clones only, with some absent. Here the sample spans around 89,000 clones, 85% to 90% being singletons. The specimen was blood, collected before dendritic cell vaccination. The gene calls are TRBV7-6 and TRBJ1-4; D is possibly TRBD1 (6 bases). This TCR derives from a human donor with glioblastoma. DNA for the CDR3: TGTGCCAGCAGCCCAACAGGGTATAGCGAAAAACTGTTTTTT. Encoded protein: CASSPTGYSEKLFF.